This entry features one T cell receptor beta chain sequence. This specimen comes from a study of blood T cell repertoires in COVID-19. Study details: The samples span acute and convalescent COVID-19 from the United States, Italy and Spain.

The table came from immunoSEQ multiplex PCR; TCRdb's copy has only in-frame clones and leaves some out. The data show some 200,000 clones, with about nine tenths seen just once and about 2.2% held by the top ten. Unmatched junction bases numbered 4, after V lost 1 base and J lost 5 bases. The germline gives CDR1 LNHNV, CDR2 YYDKDF (reference sequence). CDR3 length equals 16 residues. The sequencing input was peripheral blood. The rearrangement links TRBV15 to TRBJ2-7; 14 nucleotides line up with TRBD2. The clonotype comes from a woman in her forties or fifties with acute or convalescent COVID-19. This CDR3 is CATSRGTSGGSDEQYF. The CDR3 nucleotides read TGTGCCACCAGCAGAGGGACTAGCGGGGGGTCCGACGAGCAGTACTTC.